One and the same sample provided the 8 T cell receptor beta chains below, sequenced in a study of blood T cell repertoires in COVID-19. TCRdb's copy holds only in-frame clones and misses some; the assay was immunoSEQ multiplex PCR. The top ten hold roughly 17% of the sample, which has about 100,000 clones, about 81% seen once. Sequencing was performed on peripheral blood. The receptors here all came from a woman aged 60-70 years with acute or convalescent COVID-19.

The J gene is TRBJ2-5, the V gene TRBV28; D not certain. V was shortened by 3 bases and J by 3 bases, with 8 bases between the two germline ends. CDR1 is MDHEN and CDR2 is SYDVKM in the germline V gene. CDR3 size: 13 residues. The CDR3 sequence: CASSFTEKETQYF. The CDR3 DNA is TGTGCCAGCAGTTTCACCGAGAAAGAGACCCAGTACTTC.

This sequence joins TRBV4-3 and TRBJ1-2; 10 bases map to TRBD1. Germline lookup yields CDR1 LGHNA and CDR2 YSLEER. V lost 0 bases, J lost 7 bases, and 11 bases stayed unmatched. The CDR3 has 17 residues. CDR3 residues: CASSQEVPGQGSGGYTF. Written as DNA, the CDR3 is TGCGCCAGCAGCCAAGAGGTCCCGGGACAGGGGAGTGGTGGCTACACCTTC.

The V gene is TRBV2, the J gene TRBJ2-2, with 8 bases aligning to TRBD2. The CDR3 sequence is 14 residues long. Germline V gives CDR1 SNHLY, CDR2 FYNNEI. Losses at the gene ends were 6 bases for V and 3 bases for J; bases not matched to a gene: 3. DNA for the CDR3: TGTGCCAGCAGCACTAGCGGACACACCGGGGAGCTGTTTTTT. Translated, it gives CASSTSGHTGELFF. The variable domain in full, completed from reference TRBV2 and TRBJ2-2, reads EPEVTQTPSHQVTQMGQEVILRCVPISNHLYFYWYRQILGQKVEFLVSFYNNEISEKSEIFDDQFSVERPDGSNFTLKIRSTKLEDSAMYFCASSTSGHTGELFFGEGSRLTVL.

This chain links TRBV3-1 (or the pseudogene TRBV3-2) with TRBJ1-3; D is uncertain. The germline V gene has CDR1 LGHDT and CDR2 YNNKEL (reference sequence). Trimming left V 3 bases short and J 6 bases short, with 12 bases between. The CDR3 has 14 amino acids. This CDR3 is CASSQALEVNTIYF. CDR3 coding DNA: TGTGCCAGCAGCCAGGCCCTAGAGGTAAACACCATATATTTT.

The V call is TRBV28, the J call TRBJ1-1, with a weak D call TRBD1 (5 bases). From germline, CDR1 is MDHEN and CDR2 SYDVKM. Trimming pared 2 bases from V and 4 bases from J, leaving 11 bases between. The CDR3 contains 14 residues. The CDR3 bases are TGTGCCAGCAGTTTAACAGGTAGGAGCACTGAAGCTTTCTTT. Protein product: CASSLTGRSTEAFF. Using reference TRBV28 and TRBJ1-1 for the parts outside the CDR3, the full variable domain is DVKVTQSSRYLVKRTGEKVFLECVQDMDHENMFWYRQDPGLGLRLIYFSYDVKMKEKGDIPEGYSVSREKKERFSLILESASTNQTSMYLCASSLTGRSTEAFFGQGTRLTVV.

V usage is TRBV12-5 and J usage is TRBJ2-3, with 11 bases identical to TRBD2. The CDR3 loop spans 16 amino acids. CDR1 and CDR2 from the germline V gene are LGHNT and FRNRAP. V lost 7 bases and J lost 2; bases outside the gene matches: 8. The CDR3 DNA reads as TGTGCTAGTGCCGCCGGGACTAGCGGATCCACAGATACGCAGTATTTT. This translates into CASAAGTSGSTDTQYF.

The chain is built from TRBV2 and TRBJ2-5; no clear D. Trimming cost V 2 bases and J 5 bases, with 9 bases left between them. The length of the CDR3 is 13 residues. Germline CDR1 reads SNHLY; CDR2 reads FYNNEI. CDR3 residues: CASSETQVETQYF. The CDR3 DNA reads as TGTGCCAGCAGTGAAACCCAGGTCGAGACCCAGTACTTC. Combining the CDR3 with reference TRBV2 and TRBJ2-5 gives the whole variable domain EPEVTQTPSHQVTQMGQEVILRCVPISNHLYFYWYRQILGQKVEFLVSFYNNEISEKSEIFDDQFSVERPDGSNFTLKIRSTKLEDSAMYFCASSETQVETQYFGPGTRLLVL.

The rearrangement joins TRBV5-1 to TRBJ2-1; 13 bases line up with TRBD2. V shed 0 bases and J 8 bases; nucleotides not matched to a gene: 2. Germline CDR1 is SGHRS and CDR2 is YFSETQ. There are 15 residues in the CDR3. CDR3 residues: CASSLELAGGYEQFF. The CDR3 region has the DNA TGCGCCAGCAGCTTGGAACTAGCGGGGGGGTATGAGCAGTTCTTC.